This TCR beta chain was sequenced during a study of cytomegalovirus exposure and HLA in healthy donors. At the level of the study: There were 350 to 450 genotyped donors. Of these, roughly 82% fell in the genetic ancestry cluster associated with self-reported Caucasian donors.

Primers for the PCR totalled 60 Vbeta and 13 Jbeta. Only in-frame clones appear in the TCRdb table, and some are missing; sequencing was by immunoSEQ multiplex PCR. The sample gives about 160,000 clones, about 81% of which show up once; approximately 1.4% is in the top ten. CDR3 length equals 14 residues. With 3 bases removed from V and 0 bases from J, the gap between germline ends came to 8 bases. Germline V gives CDR1 MNHEY, CDR2 SMNVEV (reference sequence). The receptor's source is a girl under 18 in good health and CMV-seropositive. The specimen was PBMCs. This chain links TRBV27 with TRBJ1-1; a possible D gene is TRBD1 (5 bases). CDR3 DNA sequence: TGTGCCAGCAGTTTTGGGGGGGTGAACACTGAAGCTTTCTTT. This gives the protein CASSFGGVNTEAFF.